This entry lists 8 T cell receptor beta chains sequenced from one sample in a study of PD-L1 blockade in urothelial cancer. Clones were sequenced by immunoSEQ multiplex PCR, and TCRdb holds only the in-frame ones, with some missing. Among 35,000 to 45,000 clones listed, 75% to 90% were seen once. Described time point: peripheral blood 6 weeks after treatment start. The sequencing used PBMCs, collected around atezolizumab (anti-PD-L1) treatment. The receptor source for this set is a man aged 35-49 years with urothelial cancer.

J is TRBJ2-7 and V is TRBV7-9; 8 positions match TRBD2. From germline, CDR1 is SEHNR and CDR2 FQNEAQ (reference sequence). J gave up 6 bases and V 2 bases, and 15 bases lay outside the gene matches. CDR3 length: 17 amino acids. The CDR3 spells CASSLRVSGLDYSEQYF. Here the CDR3 DNA reads TGTGCCAGCAGCTTACGGGTGTCGGGACTAGACTACAGCGAGCAGTACTTC.

The rearrangement joins TRBV28 to TRBJ2-7; 7 bases agree with TRBD2. The germline CDR1 and CDR2 sequences are MDHEN and SYDVKM. This CDR3 spans 15 amino acids. V lost 3 bases, J lost 2 bases, and 7 bases stayed unmatched. CDR3 loop: CASSFALASPYEQYF. The CDR3 DNA is TGTGCCAGCAGTTTTGCACTAGCGTCGCCCTACGAGCAGTACTTC.

The rearrangement joins TRBV28 to TRBJ1-5, with D unclear. V was cut by 6 bases and J by 2 bases, with 17 bases left in between. Per the germline V gene, CDR1 is MDHEN and CDR2 is SYDVKM. This CDR3 has 16 residues. CDR3 region: CASRPSVKRGNQPQHF. CDR3 DNA sequence: TGTGCCAGCAGGCCTTCAGTTAAGCGGGGCAATCAGCCCCAGCATTTT.

This clone has only one observation. The gene calls are TRBV27 and TRBJ2-2; 7 bases map to TRBD2. The CDR3 extends over 15 amino acids. V lost 3 bases to trimming and J lost 6 bases; unmatched junction nucleotides: 7. Germline CDR1 MNHEY, CDR2 SMNVEV (reference sequence). CDR3 DNA sequence: TGTGCCAGCAGTTTGCAGTCCGGACTAGCCGGGGAGCTGTTTTTT. The encoded protein is CASSLQSGLAGELFF.

The gene calls are TRBV7-3 and TRBJ2-1; TRBD2 matches 10 bases. The V gene's germline CDR1 is SGHTA and CDR2 FQGTGA. Losses at the gene ends were 5 bases for V and 9 bases for J; bases not matched to a gene: 10. This CDR3 spans 15 amino acids. The CDR3 here is CASSRGLAGVSEQFF. The CDR3 DNA is TGTGCCAGCAGCCGGGGGCTAGCGGGAGTTAGTGAGCAGTTCTTC.

This clone occurred a few times. The rearrangement uses TRBV5-1 and TRBJ1-1; tentatively, D is TRBD1 (6 bases). The CDR3 is 15 amino acids. Trimming cost V 2 bases and J 1 base, with 12 bases left between them. Germline values: CDR1 SGHRS, CDR2 YFSETQ. The CDR3: CASSLGLQGNTEAFF. The CDR3 DNA reads as TGCGCCAGCAGCTTAGGCCTACAGGGGAACACTGAAGCTTTCTTT.

V is TRBV9 and J is TRBJ2-3, with 8 bases matching TRBD1. The CDR3 consists of 14 residues. Germline lookup yields CDR1 SGDLS and CDR2 YYNGEE. The trim removed 3 bases at V and 5 bases at J, leaving 5 bases unmatched. CDR3 coding DNA: TGTGCCAGCAGCGCAGGGGGCCTGGGAGATACGCAGTATTTT. It encodes CASSAGGLGDTQYF.

This chain connects TRBV15 to TRBJ2-7; 10 positions match TRBD1. Germline CDR1 is LNHNV and CDR2 is YYDKDF (reference sequence). With 1 base clipped from V and 7 bases from J, the junction kept 7 bases outside the gene matches. The CDR3 spans 15 residues. The CDR3 spells CATSRVTGGAEEQYF. CDR3 DNA: TGTGCCACCAGCAGAGTGACAGGGGGCGCGGAGGAGCAGTACTTC. Drawing the rest from reference TRBV15 and TRBJ2-7, the complete variable domain is DAMVIQNPRYQVTQFGKPVTLSCSQTLNHNVMYWYQQKSSQAPKLLFHYYDKDFNNEADTPDNFQSRRPNTSFCFLDIRSPGLGDTAMYLCATSRVTGGAEEQYFGPGTRLTVT.